What follows are 20 T cell receptor beta chains derived from one specimen sequenced in a study of glioma-infiltrating T cells. The iRepertoire nested amplicon-rescue multiplex PCR amplified TCR alpha and beta CDR3s from RNA. TCRdb ran MiXCR on the multiplex PCR reads and lists one entry per CDR3 protein. This sample has roughly 200,000 distinct CDR3 sequences, with about 46% found just once. Sequencing was performed on glioma tissue, nonneoplastic brain tissue, or PBMCs (not recorded which). All receptors derive from a human donor with low-grade glioma or glioblastoma, undergoing nonglioma brain surgery, or in good health (not recorded which).

The V gene is TRBV6-4, the J gene TRBJ2-5; 9 nucleotides agree with TRBD2. The CDR3 consists of 16 residues. V shed 5 bases, J shed 7 bases, and the junction held 14 bases outside the gene matches. The V gene's germline CDR1 is MRHNA and CDR2 SNTAGT. The CDR3 DNA reads as TGTGCCAGCAGTCCAAACCGACTAGCGGAAGGGGTGACCCAGTACTTC. It is translated as CASSPNRLAEGVTQYF.

As regards this clonotype: A read error may be the cause here, since a much bigger clone is one base away. The chain couples TRBV2 to TRBJ2-3; 12 nucleotides match TRBD2. Germline-derived CDR1 and CDR2 are SNHLY and FYNNEI. The CDR3 extends over 16 amino acids. DNA for the CDR3: TGTGCCAGCAGTGCCACGACTAGCGGGAGAGCAGATACGAAGTATTTT. Its translation: CASSATTSGRADTKYF.

The CDR3 DNA reads as TGTGCCAGCAGCTCAGGGGCTGAGCAGTTCTTC. It translates to CASSSGAEQFF. V gene TRBV13 combines with J gene TRBJ2-1; D may be TRBD1 (6 bases). Deletions cut 4 bases from V and 9 bases from J, with 7 bases between. Germline CDR1 reads PRHDT; CDR2 reads FYEKMQ (reference sequence). CDR3 size: 11 residues.

A remark on this clonotype: A much larger clone differs from this one at a single base, so this may be a read error. This chain connects TRBV10-3 to TRBJ1-2; D remains unclear. V was cut by 0 bases and J by 1 base, with 3 bases left in between. CDR1 and CDR2 from the germline V gene are ENHRY and SYGVKD. The CDR3 consists of 13 residues. The CDR3 sequence is CAISESINYGYTF. In DNA, the CDR3 is TGTGCCATCAGTGAGTCGATTAACTATGGCTACACCTTC.

For this clonotype: Germline is not matched at one junction end, which may reflect a read error. The chain carries TRBV6-2 or TRBV6-3 and TRBJ2-3, with D uncertain. The CDR3 has 19 residues. Germline CDR1 and CDR2: MNHEY and SVGEGT. CDR3 residues: CASSSSSTRTERLADKQYF. The CDR3 DNA reads as TGTGCCAGCAGTTCCTCCTCAACCAGGACCGAACGCCTGGCAGATAAGCAGTATTTT.

This clonotype occurred many times. The chain joins TRBV28 to TRBJ1-5; D call uncertain. The length of the CDR3 is 14 residues. Trimming shortened V by 3 bases and J by 1 base, and 7 bases separated the two germline ends. CDR1 and CDR2 from the germline V gene are MDHEN and SYDVKM. The chain's CDR3 is CASSFRGSNQPQHF. The CDR3 nucleotides read TGTGCCAGCAGTTTCCGGGGAAGCAATCAGCCCCAGCATTTT.

With regard to this clonotype: The junction departs from the called germline gene at one end, perhaps through a read error. The chain carries TRBV10-3 and TRBJ2-7, with 9 bases matching TRBD1. Germline V gene lookup returns CDR1 ENHRY and CDR2 SYGVKD. CDR3 size: 13 residues. The CDR3: CAIIMGQGNEQYF. DNA of the CDR3: TGTGCCATCATCATGGGACAGGGAAACGAGCAGTACTTT.

With respect to this clonotype: A much larger clonotype is one base distant, so this may be a read error. The chain links TRBV20-1 to TRBJ2-1; D is possibly TRBD2 (7 bases). Germline V gene sequence: CDR1 DFQATT, CDR2 SNEGSKA (reference sequence). The CDR3 is 14 residues long. V dropped 7 bases and J dropped 2 bases, with 15 bases sitting between them. CDR3 protein: CSVESGDTYNEQFF. CDR3 in DNA: TGCAGTGTTGAGAGCGGGGACACCTACAATGAGCAGTTCTTC.

Of note for this clonotype: Mismatch with germline at one junction end may stem from a read error. The V gene is TRBV20-1, the J gene TRBJ2-2; D may correspond to TRBD1 or TRBD2 (5 bases each). CDR3 length: 14 residues. The germline V gene has CDR1 DFQATT and CDR2 SNEGSKA (reference sequence). CDR3 sequence reads: CSARDVILVGELSF. CDR3 in DNA: TGCAGTGCTAGAGATGTGATACTAGTAGGGGAGCTGTCTTTT.

This rearrangement joins TRBV12-3 or TRBV12-4 to TRBJ1-3; 7 positions match TRBD1. The CDR3 spans 14 residues. Unmatched junction bases numbered 5, after V lost 6 bases and J lost 3 bases. The CDR3 DNA follows: TGTGCCAGCAGCCAGCGACAGGGTGGAAACACCATATATTTT. This sequence encodes CASSQRQGGNTIYF.

This clonotype was seen at least ten times. V and J are TRBV6-1 and TRBJ2-3; D is uncertain. V was shortened by 7 bases and J by 1 base, with 15 bases between the two germline ends. Per the germline V gene, CDR1 is MNHNS and CDR2 is SASEGT. The CDR3 has 15 residues. CDR3 sequence reads: CASTDLRSGTDTQYF. The DNA for the CDR3 is TGTGCCAGCACCGACCTTCGAAGCGGCACAGATACGCAGTATTTT.

The rearrangement links TRBV3-1 to TRBJ1-1, with TRBD1 matching 12 bases. Germline V gene sequence: CDR1 LGHDT, CDR2 YNNKEL (reference sequence). This CDR3 contains 16 residues. V was clipped by 3 bases and J by 3 bases; unmatched bases: 5. The CDR3 nucleotides read TGTGCCAGCAGCCAGGAAGGGACAGGGGGCGACACTGAAGCTTTCTTT. It encodes CASSQEGTGGDTEAFF.

This clonotype was seen ten or more times. This sequence joins TRBV20-1 and TRBJ2-2; TRBD2 matches 9 bases. This CDR3 is 15 amino acids long. Germline values: CDR1 DFQATT, CDR2 SNEGSKA (reference sequence). V was clipped by 3 bases and J by 4 bases; unmatched bases: 6. In DNA, the CDR3 is TGCAGTGCTAGCCCGACTAGCGGTCGCACCGGGGAGCTGTTTTTT. Its protein product is CSASPTSGRTGELFF.

The CDR3 is CASSTGTSGRARAGQRSNIQYF. CDR3 DNA: TGTGCCAGTAGTACCGGGACTAGCGGGAGGGCCCGAGCCGGGCAACGGAGCAACATTCAGTACTTC. This sequence joins TRBV19 and TRBJ2-4; 16 bases are shared with TRBD2. The CDR3 covers 22 residues. Germline CDR1 and CDR2: LNHDA and SQIVND (reference sequence). J was trimmed by 7 bases and V by 4 bases; bases with no gene match: 22.

This clonotype was seen repeatedly, ten times or more. The rearrangement links TRBV7-6 to TRBJ2-5, with TRBD2 matching 7 bases. The J segment lost 4 bases and the V segment lost 1 base, leaving 6 bases of the junction unmatched. The CDR3 loop spans 15 amino acids. Germline CDR1 and CDR2: SGHVS and FNYEAQ. CDR3 loop: CASSLGASGLETQYF. Written as DNA, the CDR3 is TGTGCCAGCAGCTTAGGTGCTAGCGGACTAGAGACCCAGTACTTC.

The V call is TRBV18, the J call TRBJ2-5; 9 bases align to TRBD1. This CDR3 is built from 12 residues. The trim removed 4 bases at V and 12 bases at J, leaving 6 bases unmatched. Germline loops: CDR1 KGHSH, CDR2 LQKENI. The CDR3 region has the DNA TGTGCCAGCTCACGGACAGGGGAAGAGAAGTACTTC. Its translation is CASSRTGEEKYF.

Remarks on this clonotype: A clone one base away is much larger, so this may be a read error. The chain uses TRBV10-3 and TRBJ2-1, with 9 positions matching TRBD1. V was clipped by 4 bases and J by 12 bases; unmatched bases: 13. Germline values: CDR1 ENHRY, CDR2 SYGVKD. The CDR3 is 15 residues long. The CDR3 reads CAISGSTGQGGGQFF. The CDR3 coding sequence is TGTGCCATCAGTGGGTCCACGGGACAGGGAGGTGGGCAGTTCTTC.

This chain connects TRBV28 to TRBJ2-3, with 9 bases that match TRBD2. Germline V gene lookup returns CDR1 MDHEN and CDR2 SYDVKM. With 6 bases clipped from V and 6 bases from J, the junction kept 19 bases outside the gene matches. The CDR3 extends over 18 amino acids. Written as DNA, the CDR3 is TGTGCCAGCAGAACCTCCTCCTTTGGTAGCGGGGGAGGGGATACGCAGTATTTT. Residues: CASRTSSFGSGGGDTQYF.

Ten or more counts support this clonotype. This rearrangement joins TRBV28 to TRBJ2-5; 8 nucleotides line up with TRBD1. V lost 3 bases, J lost 4 bases, and 7 bases stayed unmatched. The CDR3 length is 15 residues. CDR1 is MDHEN, CDR2 SYDVKM, per germline. The CDR3 spells CASSFPGRGRETQYF. The DNA of the CDR3 is TGTGCCAGCAGTTTCCCCGGCAGGGGGCGAGAGACCCAGTACTTC. Supplemented by reference TRBV28 and TRBJ2-5, the full variable domain reads DVKVTQSSRYLVKRTGEKVFLECVQDMDHENMFWYRQDPGLGLRLIYFSYDVKMKEKGDIPEGYSVSREKKERFSLILESASTNQTSMYLCASSFPGRGRETQYFGPGTRLLVL.

Remarks on this clonotype: The final CDR3 position lacks the conserved phenylalanine or tryptophan, pointing to a likely read error. The chain joins TRBV7-2 to TRBJ2-5; D gene unclear. The CDR3 runs to 15 residues. Germline values: CDR1 SGHTA, CDR2 FQGNSA. V lost 8 bases and J 1 base, leaving 17 bases between the germline ends. The CDR3: CASCPSLPCQETQYL. As DNA, the CDR3 is TGTGCCAGCTGCCCCTCCCTCCCGTGCCAAGAGACCCAGTACTTA.